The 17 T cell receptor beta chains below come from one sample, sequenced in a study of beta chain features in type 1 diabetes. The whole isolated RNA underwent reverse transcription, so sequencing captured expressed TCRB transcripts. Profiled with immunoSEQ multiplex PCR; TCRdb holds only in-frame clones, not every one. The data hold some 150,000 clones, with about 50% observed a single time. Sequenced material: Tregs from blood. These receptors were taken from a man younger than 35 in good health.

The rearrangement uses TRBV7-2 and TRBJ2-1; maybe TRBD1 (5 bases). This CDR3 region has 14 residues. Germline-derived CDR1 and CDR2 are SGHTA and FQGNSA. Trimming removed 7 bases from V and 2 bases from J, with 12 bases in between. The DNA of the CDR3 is TGTGCCAGCACCCAGACAGTAACCTACAATGAGCAGTTCTTC. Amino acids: CASTQTVTYNEQFF.

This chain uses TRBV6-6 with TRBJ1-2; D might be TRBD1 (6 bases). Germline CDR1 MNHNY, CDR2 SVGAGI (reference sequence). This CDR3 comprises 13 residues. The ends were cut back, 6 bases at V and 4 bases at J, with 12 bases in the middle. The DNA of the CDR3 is TGTGCCAGCAGCCACCGGACAGCCTATGGCTACACCTTC. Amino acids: CASSHRTAYGYTF.

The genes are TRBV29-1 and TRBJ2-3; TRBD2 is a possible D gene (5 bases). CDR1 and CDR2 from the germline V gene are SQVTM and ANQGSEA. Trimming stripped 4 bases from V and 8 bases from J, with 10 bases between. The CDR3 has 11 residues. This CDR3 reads CSVVRRGTQYF. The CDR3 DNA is TGCAGCGTTGTCCGTCGGGGTACGCAGTATTTT.

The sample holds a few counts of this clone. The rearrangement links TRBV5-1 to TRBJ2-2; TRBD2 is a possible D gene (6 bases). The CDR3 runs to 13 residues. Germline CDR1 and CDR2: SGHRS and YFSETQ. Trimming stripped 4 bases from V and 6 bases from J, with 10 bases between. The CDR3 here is CASSLAISGELFF. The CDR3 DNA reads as TGCGCCAGCAGCCTAGCGATCTCCGGGGAGCTGTTTTTT.

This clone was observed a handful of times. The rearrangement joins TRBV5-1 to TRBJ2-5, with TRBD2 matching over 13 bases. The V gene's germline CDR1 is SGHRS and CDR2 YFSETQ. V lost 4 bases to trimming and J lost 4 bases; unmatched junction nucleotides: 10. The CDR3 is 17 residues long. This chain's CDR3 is CASSPSGLAGEGETQYF. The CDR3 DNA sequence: TGCGCCAGCAGCCCGTCAGGACTAGCGGGAGAGGGAGAGACCCAGTACTTC.

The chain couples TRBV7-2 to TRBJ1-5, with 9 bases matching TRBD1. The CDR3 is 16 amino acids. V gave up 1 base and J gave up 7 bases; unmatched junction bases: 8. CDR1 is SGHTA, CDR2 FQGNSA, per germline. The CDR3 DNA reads TGTGCCAGCAGCTTAGGGGGGACAGGGCGAGGGCAGCCCCAGCATTTT. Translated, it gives CASSLGGTGRGQPQHF.

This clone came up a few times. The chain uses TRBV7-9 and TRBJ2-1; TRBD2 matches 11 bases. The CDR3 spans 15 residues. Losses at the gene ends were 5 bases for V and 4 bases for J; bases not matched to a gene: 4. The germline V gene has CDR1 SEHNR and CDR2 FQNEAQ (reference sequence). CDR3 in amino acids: CASSTTSGDYNEQFF. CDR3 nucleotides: TGTGCCAGCAGCACGACTAGCGGGGATTACAATGAGCAGTTCTTC.

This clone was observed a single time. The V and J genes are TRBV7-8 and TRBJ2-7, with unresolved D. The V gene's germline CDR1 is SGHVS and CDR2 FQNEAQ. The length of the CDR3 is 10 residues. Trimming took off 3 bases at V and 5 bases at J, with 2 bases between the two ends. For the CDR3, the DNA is TGTGCCAGCAGCTTCGACGAGCAGTACTTC. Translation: CASSFDEQYF.

The CDR3: CASSLSGETQYF. In DNA, the CDR3 is TGCGCCAGCAGCTTGTCCGGGGAGACCCAGTACTTC. The gene calls are TRBV5-1 and TRBJ2-5, with D uncertain. With 1 base removed from V and 5 bases from J, the gap between germline ends came to 6 bases. Germline lookup yields CDR1 SGHRS and CDR2 YFSETQ. The CDR3 runs to 12 residues.

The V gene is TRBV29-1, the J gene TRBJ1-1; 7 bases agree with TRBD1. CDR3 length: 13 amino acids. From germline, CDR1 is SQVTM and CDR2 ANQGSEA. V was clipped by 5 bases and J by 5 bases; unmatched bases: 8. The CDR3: CSVHPTGWTEAFF. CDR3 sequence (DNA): TGCAGCGTTCACCCGACAGGGTGGACTGAAGCTTTCTTT. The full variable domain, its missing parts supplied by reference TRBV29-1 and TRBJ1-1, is SAVISQKPSRDICQRGTSLTIQCQVDSQVTMMFWYRQQPGQSLTLIATANQGSEATYESGFVIDKFPISRPNLTFSTLTVSNMSPEDSSIYLCSVHPTGWTEAFFGQGTRLTVV.

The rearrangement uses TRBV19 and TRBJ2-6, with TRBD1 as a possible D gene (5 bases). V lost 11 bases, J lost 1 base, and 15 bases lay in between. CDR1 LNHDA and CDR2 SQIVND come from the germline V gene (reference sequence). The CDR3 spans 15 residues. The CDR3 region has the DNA TGTGCCTCGGCTTGGGGCAATTCTGGGGCCAACGTCCTGACTTTC. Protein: CASAWGNSGANVLTF.

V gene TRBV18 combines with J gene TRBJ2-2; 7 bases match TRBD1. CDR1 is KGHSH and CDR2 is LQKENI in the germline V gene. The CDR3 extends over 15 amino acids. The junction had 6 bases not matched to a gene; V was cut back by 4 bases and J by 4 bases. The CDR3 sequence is CASSHDRVGTGELFF. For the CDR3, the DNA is TGTGCCAGCTCACACGACAGGGTAGGCACCGGGGAGCTGTTTTTT.

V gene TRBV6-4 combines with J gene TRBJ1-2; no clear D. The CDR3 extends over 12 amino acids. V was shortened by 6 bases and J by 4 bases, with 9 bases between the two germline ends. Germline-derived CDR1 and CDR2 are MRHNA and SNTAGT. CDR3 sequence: CASSKGGYGYTF. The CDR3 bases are TGTGCCAGCAGCAAGGGAGGCTATGGCTACACCTTC.

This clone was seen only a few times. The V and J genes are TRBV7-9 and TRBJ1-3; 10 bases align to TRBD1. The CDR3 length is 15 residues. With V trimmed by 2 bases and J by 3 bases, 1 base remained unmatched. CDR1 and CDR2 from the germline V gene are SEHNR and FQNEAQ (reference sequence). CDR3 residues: CASSLRTGGGNTIYF. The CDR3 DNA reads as TGTGCCAGCAGCTTAAGGACAGGGGGTGGAAACACCATATATTTT.

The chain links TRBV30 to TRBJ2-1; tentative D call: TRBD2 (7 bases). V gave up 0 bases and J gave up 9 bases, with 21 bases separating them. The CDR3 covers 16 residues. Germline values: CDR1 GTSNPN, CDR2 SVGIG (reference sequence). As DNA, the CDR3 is TGTGCCTGGAGTGTACTGCGAGGGAGGGCCAGGGGTGAGCAGTTCTTC. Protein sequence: CAWSVLRGRARGEQFF.

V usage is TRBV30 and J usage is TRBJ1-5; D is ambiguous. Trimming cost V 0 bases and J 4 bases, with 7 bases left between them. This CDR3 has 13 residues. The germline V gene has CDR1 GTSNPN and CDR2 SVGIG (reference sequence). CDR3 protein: CAWSVLANQPQHF. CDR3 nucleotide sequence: TGTGCCTGGAGTGTACTCGCTAATCAGCCCCAGCATTTT.

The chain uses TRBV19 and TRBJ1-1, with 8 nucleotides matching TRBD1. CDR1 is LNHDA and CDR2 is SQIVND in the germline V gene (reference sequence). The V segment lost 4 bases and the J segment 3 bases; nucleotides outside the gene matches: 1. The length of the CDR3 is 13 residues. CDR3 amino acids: CASSSRGHTEAFF. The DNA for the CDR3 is TGTGCCAGTAGTAGCAGGGGGCACACTGAAGCTTTCTTT. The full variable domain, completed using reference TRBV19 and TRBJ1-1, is DGGITQSPKYLFRKEGQNVTLSCEQNLNHDAMYWYRQDPGQGLRLIYYSQIVNDFQKGDIAEGYSVSREKKESFPLTVTSAQKNPTAFYLCASSSRGHTEAFFGQGTRLTVV.